Following are 31 T cell receptor beta chains from one sample sequenced in a study of cytomegalovirus exposure and HLA in healthy donors. It was with 60 Vbeta and 13 Jbeta primers that the PCR ran. The table came from immunoSEQ multiplex PCR; TCRdb's copy has only in-frame clones and leaves some out. The sample consists of about 100,000 clones, 78% of them appearing once. The sequencing sample was made of PBMCs. All receptors derive from an older woman in good health and CMV-seronegative.

This chain uses TRBV19 with TRBJ2-3; TRBD1 is a possible D gene (6 bases). This CDR3 comprises 14 residues. Trimming stripped 5 bases from V and 0 bases from J, with 9 bases between. Germline values: CDR1 LNHDA, CDR2 SQIVND (reference sequence). CDR3 bases: TGTGCCAGTAGTTCACAGGGTAGCACAGATACGCAGTATTTT. As protein: CASSSQGSTDTQYF.

This clone was seen ten or more times. CDR3 in amino acids: CASSSPLGGGLRNEQFF. In DNA, the CDR3 is TGTGCCAGCAGCTCGCCCCTTGGCGGGGGACTCCGTAATGAGCAGTTCTTC. The chain employs TRBV7-9 and TRBJ2-1; 7 positions agree with TRBD2. V trimming: 4 bases; J trimming: 7 bases; junction bases outside the gene matches: 16. The CDR3 extends over 17 amino acids. Germline V gene sequence: CDR1 SEHNR, CDR2 FQNEAQ (reference sequence). The full variable domain, with the rest looked up from reference TRBV7-9 and TRBJ2-1, is DTGVSQNPRHKITKRGQNVTFRCDPISEHNRLYWYRQTLGQGPEFLTYFQNEAQLEKSRLLSDRFSAERPKGSFSTLEIQRTEQGDSAMYLCASSSPLGGGLRNEQFFGPGTRLTVL.

The chain recombines TRBV28 with TRBJ2-1, with D possibly being TRBD2 (6 bases). Trimming pared 2 bases from V and 5 bases from J, leaving 13 bases between. Germline CDR1 and CDR2: MDHEN and SYDVKM. The CDR3 covers 15 residues. The CDR3 reads CASSLGGQEHNEQFF. CDR3 DNA sequence: TGTGCCAGCAGTTTAGGAGGGCAGGAGCACAATGAGCAGTTCTTC. Variable domain in full (rest from reference TRBV28 and TRBJ2-1): DVKVTQSSRYLVKRTGEKVFLECVQDMDHENMFWYRQDPGLGLRLIYFSYDVKMKEKGDIPEGYSVSREKKERFSLILESASTNQTSMYLCASSLGGQEHNEQFFGPGTRLTVL.

The table lists this clone with a few counts. The chain combines TRBV10-2 with TRBJ2-2, with 13 positions matching TRBD2. CDR3 length: 16 residues. Per germline, CDR1 WSHSY and CDR2 SAAADI. With V trimmed by 8 bases and J by 3 bases, 6 bases remained unmatched. CDR3 bases: TGCGCCAGCCTGACCGGACTAGCGGGAGACACCGGGGAGCTGTTTTTT. This sequence encodes CASLTGLAGDTGELFF.

The J gene is TRBJ1-1, the V gene TRBV11-2; D remains unclear. Trimming took off 5 bases at V and 5 bases at J, with 12 bases between the two ends. This CDR3 spans 13 amino acids. Germline V gene lookup returns CDR1 SGHAT and CDR2 FQNNGV. CDR3 bases: TGTGCCAGCAGCCCGCGGTACGATACTGAAGCTTTCTTT. This encodes CASSPRYDTEAFF.

J is TRBJ2-4 and V is TRBV5-6, with 9 bases matching TRBD2. The CDR3 contains 14 residues. From germline, CDR1 is SGHDT and CDR2 YYEEEE. The junction had 3 bases not matched to a gene; V was cut back by 7 bases and J by 1 base. The CDR3 nucleotides are TGTGCCAGCTACCTAGCGGGGGCCAAAAACATTCAGTACTTC. Translating gives CASYLAGAKNIQYF.

The CDR3 DNA follows: TGTGCCAGCAGCCCCCTTCCAGGACAGGGGGCACGGTGGACCTTC. This sequence encodes CASSPLPGQGARWTF. V is TRBV9 and J is TRBJ1-2; 11 bases fit TRBD1. With V trimmed by 4 bases and J by 14 bases, 16 bases remained unmatched. The germline V gene encodes CDR1 SGDLS and CDR2 YYNGEE. This CDR3 contains 15 residues.

The chain is built from TRBV4-3 and TRBJ2-7; 7 positions match TRBD1. J gave up 3 bases and V 0 bases, and 14 bases lay outside the gene matches. CDR3 length: 18 residues. Germline-derived CDR1 and CDR2 are LGHNA and YSLEER. This chain's CDR3 is CASSQDLGAEAGGYEQYF. CDR3 nucleotide sequence: TGCGCCAGCAGCCAAGATTTGGGGGCCGAGGCAGGGGGCTACGAGCAGTACTTC.

In its sample, this clone was seen once. This chain uses TRBV5-1 with TRBJ2-1, with D possibly TRBD2 on 6 matching bases. V was clipped by 3 bases and J by 4 bases, with 8 bases between them. The CDR3 extends over 13 amino acids. The germline V gene has CDR1 SGHRS and CDR2 YFSETQ. Here the CDR3 reads CASSSAGYNEQFF. Written as DNA, the CDR3 is TGCGCCAGCAGCTCCGCGGGGTACAATGAGCAGTTCTTC.

The chain has TRBV5-1 and TRBJ2-1, with a weak D call TRBD2 (6 bases). Trimming stripped 1 base from V and 2 bases from J, with 10 bases between. The CDR3 totals 15 residues. The germline V gene has CDR1 SGHRS and CDR2 YFSETQ. The chain's CDR3 is CASSLNGSPYNEQFF. The CDR3, as DNA: TGCGCCAGCAGCTTGAACGGGAGCCCCTACAATGAGCAGTTCTTC.

The chain links TRBV4-1 to TRBJ2-2; 12 bases map to TRBD1. The CDR3 covers 16 residues. Germline assignment: CDR1 MGHRA and CDR2 YSYEKL. The V segment lost 4 bases and the J segment 2 bases; nucleotides outside the gene matches: 2. In DNA form, the CDR3 reads TGCGCCAGCAGCCCGGGGACAGGGGGCAACACCGGGGAGCTGTTTTTT. Protein: CASSPGTGGNTGELFF.

The chain carries TRBV11-2 and TRBJ1-1, with a possible D match to TRBD1 (6 bases). Germline lookup yields CDR1 SGHAT and CDR2 FQNNGV. CDR3 length: 14 residues. V was cut by 3 bases and J by 1 base, with 9 bases left in between. CDR3 amino acids: CASSFTRGNTEAFF. The CDR3 nucleotides are TGTGCCAGCAGCTTTACCAGGGGGAACACTGAAGCTTTCTTT.

The chain links TRBV29-1 to TRBJ1-4; TRBD1 aligns across 9 bases. The CDR3 has 16 amino acids. V dropped 4 bases and J dropped 7; count of bases not matched to a gene: 13. Looked up from germline, CDR1 is SQVTM and CDR2 is ANQGSEA. As DNA, the CDR3 is TGCAGCGTTGCCCTGGGGACAGGGTCAATGGGTGAAAAACTGTTTTTT. Protein product: CSVALGTGSMGEKLFF. Filled out from reference TRBV29-1 and TRBJ1-4, the complete variable domain reads SAVISQKPSRDICQRGTSLTIQCQVDSQVTMMFWYRQQPGQSLTLIATANQGSEATYESGFVIDKFPISRPNLTFSTLTVSNMSPEDSSIYLCSVALGTGSMGEKLFFGSGTQLSVL.

V and J are TRBV19 and TRBJ1-5; 9 bases match TRBD1. The germline CDR1 and CDR2 sequences are LNHDA and SQIVND (reference sequence). The length of the CDR3 is 13 residues. V lost 3 bases and J lost 11; bases outside the gene matches: 5. For the CDR3, the DNA is TGTGCCAGTAGTATTCAGGACAGGGGAACCCAGCATTTT. Translated, it gives CASSIQDRGTQHF.

The chain recombines TRBV6-5 with TRBJ1-2; D is unclear. The CDR3 contains 12 residues. Trimming cost V 6 bases and J 7 bases, with 12 bases left between them. Germline values: CDR1 MNHEY, CDR2 SVGAGI. The CDR3 coding sequence is TGTGCCAGCAGGAAACCACAGAGTGGCTACACCTTC. Its translation is CASRKPQSGYTF.

The rearrangement uses TRBV19 and TRBJ2-3; 13 positions agree with TRBD2. The CDR3 runs to 15 residues. Trimming cost V 7 bases and J 4 bases; bases outside gene matches: 5. Germline loops: CDR1 LNHDA, CDR2 SQIVND (reference sequence). CDR3 sequence (DNA): TGTGCCAGTACCCCACTAGCGGGAGGGGCAGATACGCAGTATTTT. Amino acid sequence: CASTPLAGGADTQYF.

This clone occurred a few times. The V and J genes are TRBV11-2 and TRBJ1-1; TRBD1 might be the D (6 bases). Germline assignment: CDR1 SGHAT and CDR2 FQNNGV. The CDR3 has 15 amino acids. V lost 1 base to trimming and J lost 2 bases, with 11 bases between them. CDR3 protein: CASSLGDRTNTEAFF. The CDR3 DNA sequence: TGTGCCAGCAGCTTAGGAGACAGGACAAACACTGAAGCTTTCTTT.

This clone was seen a few times. The chain recombines TRBV5-4 with TRBJ2-7; 9 positions agree with TRBD1. Germline V gene data show CDR1 as SGHNT and CDR2 as YYREEE (reference sequence). V trimming: 4 bases; J trimming: 5 bases; junction bases outside the gene matches: 4. CDR3 size: 13 residues. For the CDR3, the DNA is TGTGCCAGCAGCCCGGGACAGGGTAACGAGCAGTACTTC. The encoded protein is CASSPGQGNEQYF.

This chain connects TRBV6-4 to TRBJ2-5, with a weak D call TRBD2 (6 bases). Trimming removed 3 bases from V and 9 bases from J, with 14 bases in between. Germline V gives CDR1 MRHNA, CDR2 SNTAGT. This CDR3 spans 13 amino acids. The CDR3 DNA follows: TGTGCCAGCAGTGAGGTAATCGGGAGACCCCAGTACTTC. Its translation: CASSEVIGRPQYF.

The chain uses TRBV2 and TRBJ1-4; weak D call: TRBD1 (6 bases). V lost 6 bases and J 2 bases, leaving 10 bases between the germline ends. The germline V gene encodes CDR1 SNHLY and CDR2 FYNNEI. This CDR3 spans 14 amino acids. For the CDR3, the DNA is TGTGCCAGCAGCGGAACAGGGACTAATGAAAAACTGTTTTTT. This encodes CASSGTGTNEKLFF.

V is TRBV4-3 and J is TRBJ2-1; D remains unclear. The CDR3 is 15 amino acids. Germline CDR1 reads LGHNA; CDR2 reads YSLEER. V was shortened by 1 base and J by 8 bases, with 15 bases between the two germline ends. The CDR3 sequence: CASSQVEVREDEQFF. CDR3 DNA sequence: TGCGCCAGCAGCCAAGTCGAAGTCCGAGAGGATGAGCAGTTCTTC.

The chain joins TRBV5-6 to TRBJ2-2; a weak D match, TRBD1 (5 bases). This CDR3 spans 15 amino acids. The germline CDR1 and CDR2 sequences are SGHDT and YYEEEE. V was clipped by 0 bases and J by 1 base, with 7 bases between them. CDR3 amino acids: CASSLEQGNTGELFF. The CDR3 DNA reads TGTGCCAGCAGCTTGGAGCAGGGGAACACCGGGGAGCTGTTTTTT.

The chain joins TRBV28 to TRBJ1-2; the match to TRBD1 covers 11 bases. The CDR3 consists of 15 residues. J was trimmed by 5 bases and V by 7 bases; bases with no gene match: 9. Germline CDR1 is MDHEN and CDR2 is SYDVKM. The CDR3 reads CASTPGTGGYYGYTF. In DNA, the CDR3 is TGTGCCAGCACTCCCGGGACAGGGGGTTATTATGGCTACACCTTC.

This clone was picked up a small number of times. The V gene is TRBV7-9, the J gene TRBJ1-2; weak D call: TRBD1 (5 bases). CDR3 length: 15 residues. CDR1 is SEHNR, CDR2 FQNEAQ, per germline (reference sequence). Trimming left V 1 base short and J 4 bases short, with 13 bases between. The CDR3 DNA sequence: TGTGCCAGCAGCTTAGGTGCTGAAGGGGTCTATGGCTACACCTTC. It specifies CASSLGAEGVYGYTF.

The chain couples TRBV19 to TRBJ1-1; tentatively, D is TRBD1 (6 bases). The CDR3 contains 15 residues. Germline-derived CDR1 and CDR2 are LNHDA and SQIVND (reference sequence). Between the trimmed V and J ends, which lost 5 bases and 3 bases, there was a span of 16 bases. The CDR3 reads CASSPTRDTDTEAFF. CDR3 DNA: TGTGCCAGTAGTCCCACAAGGGACACTGACACTGAAGCTTTCTTT.

CDR3 nucleotide sequence: TGTGCCAGCAGCTTAGGGGGCTACCAGCCCCAGCATTTT. Its protein is CASSLGGYQPQHF. V gene TRBV7-8 combines with J gene TRBJ1-5, with D tentatively TRBD1 (5 bases). V was shortened by 1 base and J by 7 bases, with 8 bases between the two germline ends. Germline values: CDR1 SGHVS, CDR2 FQNEAQ. The CDR3 is made up of 13 amino acids.

This clone was detected a few times. This CDR3 reads CASSPGLAGLTGELFF. As DNA, the CDR3 is TGTGCCAGCAGCCCGGGACTAGCGGGACTCACCGGGGAGCTGTTTTTT. This chain joins TRBV5-4 and TRBJ2-2; 13 nucleotides match TRBD2. This CDR3 spans 16 amino acids. Germline CDR1 is SGHNT and CDR2 is YYREEE (reference sequence). The V gene end was trimmed by 4 bases and the J gene end by 4 bases; junction bases not matched to a gene: 4.

The CDR3: CATSRPGPGDGSNYGYTF. In DNA, the CDR3 is TGTGCCACCAGCAGACCGGGACCGGGAGATGGTTCGAACTATGGCTACACCTTC. The chain recombines TRBV15 with TRBJ1-2, with D maybe TRBD1 (5 bases). The CDR3 contains 18 residues. Germline CDR1 and CDR2: LNHNV and YYDKDF (reference sequence). V was pared by 2 bases and J by 2 bases, with 21 bases between. The complete variable domain, with remaining parts taken from reference TRBV15 and TRBJ1-2, reads DAMVIQNPRYQVTQFGKPVTLSCSQTLNHNVMYWYQQKSSQAPKLLFHYYDKDFNNEADTPDNFQSRRPNTSFCFLDIRSPGLGDTAMYLCATSRPGPGDGSNYGYTFGSGTRLTVV.

CDR3 amino acids: CASSRTGGYTDTQYF. The CDR3 DNA is TGTGCCAGCAGTCGGACCGGGGGTTACACAGATACGCAGTATTTT. The gene calls are TRBV25-1 and TRBJ2-3; tentatively, D is TRBD2 (6 bases). CDR1 and CDR2 (germline): MGHDK, SYGVNS. The CDR3 loop spans 15 amino acids. Trimming removed 5 bases from V and 2 bases from J, with 14 bases in between. The full variable domain, its missing parts supplied by reference TRBV25-1 and TRBJ2-3, is EADIYQTPRYLVIGTGKKITLECSQTMGHDKMYWYQQDPGMELHLIHYSYGVNSTEKGDLSSESTVSRIRTEHFPLTLESARPSHTSQYLCASSRTGGYTDTQYFGPGTRLTVL.

The V gene is TRBV28, the J gene TRBJ2-7; the match to TRBD2 covers 9 bases. CDR3 length: 15 residues. Germline-derived CDR1 and CDR2 are MDHEN and SYDVKM. V lost 7 bases and J lost 0; bases outside the gene matches: 7. CDR3 protein: CASTTSGRRSYEQYF. The CDR3 DNA sequence: TGTGCCAGCACCACCAGCGGGAGGCGCTCCTACGAGCAGTACTTC.

The gene calls are TRBV7-9 and TRBJ1-6; 7 bases match TRBD1. Germline CDR1 is SEHNR and CDR2 is FQNEAQ (reference sequence). V lost 5 bases to trimming and J lost 8 bases; unmatched junction nucleotides: 9. The length of the CDR3 is 15 residues. The CDR3 spells CASSPNQGEDSPLHF. As DNA, the CDR3 is TGTGCCAGCAGCCCGAATCAGGGGGAGGATTCACCCCTCCACTTT.